Shown below are 24 T cell receptor beta chains from a single sample sequenced in a study of T cell responses to AZD1222 COVID-19 vaccine (dated by TCRdb to about 2021). The receptor library was made with the immunoSEQ multiplex PCR assay. Here the immuneACCESS table is served through TCRdb, limited to in-frame sequences with V and J called. Missing clones are a known gap in these copies; in checked studies unresolved V genes cover under half, and the rest lacks a known reason. The sample profile shows 100,000 to 150,000 clones; roughly 87% of them were found once. The top ten clonotypes cover roughly a tenth of the sample. The time point label corresponds to: baseline before first vaccination. The sequencing here drew on peripheral blood, taken on day 0 of AZD1222 vaccination. The receptor source for this set is an adult in good health.

The rearrangement joins TRBV27 to TRBJ1-1; TRBD1 is a possible D gene (5 bases). Trimming cost V 5 bases and J 2 bases, with 12 bases left between them. CDR1 and CDR2 from the germline V gene are MNHEY and SMNVEV (reference sequence). CDR3 length equals 14 residues. The CDR3, as DNA: TGTGCCAGCAGTCCACAGACAGCAAACACTGAAGCTTTCTTT. Its translation is CASSPQTANTEAFF.

The chain is built from TRBV13 and TRBJ1-1; tentatively, D is TRBD1 (6 bases). In germline, CDR1 is PRHDT, CDR2 FYEKMQ (reference sequence). V lost 4 bases, J lost 4 bases, and 13 bases lay in between. The CDR3 has 14 amino acids. CDR3 region: CASSSQGEGTEAFF. The CDR3 region has the DNA TGTGCCAGCAGCTCACAGGGAGAGGGCACTGAAGCTTTCTTT.

The genes are TRBV4-3 and TRBJ1-4, with 9 bases lining up with TRBD1. The germline V gene encodes CDR1 LGHNA and CDR2 YSLEER. The trim removed 3 bases at V and 7 bases at J, leaving 6 bases unmatched. There are 15 residues in the CDR3. The DNA of the CDR3 is TGCGCCAGCAGCCAGGAAGAGGACAGGGGTGAAAAACTGTTTTTT. This translates into CASSQEEDRGEKLFF.

V and J are TRBV6-2 or TRBV6-3 and TRBJ2-5, with 9 bases aligning to TRBD2. This CDR3 is 17 amino acids long. V lost 4 bases, J lost 5 bases, and 14 bases stayed unmatched. Germline V gene sequence: CDR1 MNHEY, CDR2 SVGEGT. This CDR3 reads CASSSRWREGHRETQYF. CDR3 DNA: TGTGCCAGCAGTTCTCGCTGGCGGGAGGGCCATAGGGAGACCCAGTACTTC.

The chain joins TRBV4-2 to TRBJ2-1; D gene uncertain. The CDR3 extends over 15 amino acids. CDR1 is LGHNA, CDR2 YNFKEQ, per germline. Trimming shortened V by 4 bases and J by 3 bases, and 13 bases separated the two germline ends. The CDR3 region is CASSLLTTVYNEQFF. The CDR3 DNA sequence: TGTGCCAGCAGCCTATTAACAACAGTCTACAATGAGCAGTTCTTC.

The V and J genes are TRBV11-2 and TRBJ2-1, with D possibly being TRBD2 (6 bases). Germline-derived CDR1 and CDR2 are SGHAT and FQNNGV. The CDR3 consists of 12 residues. Deletions cut 8 bases from V and 16 bases from J, with 21 bases between. The CDR3 is CASRLLGTQLFF. CDR3 in DNA: TGTGCCAGCCGTTTGTTGGGGACTCAACTTTTCTTC.

The rearrangement uses TRBV23-1 and TRBJ1-2, with 7 nucleotides matching TRBD1. TRBV23-1 belongs to the ORF category, with a function that is uncertain. Trimming at V came to 2 bases and at J to 3 bases, leaving 33 bases not matched to a gene. The CDR3 sequence is 24 residues long. CDR3 sequence (DNA): TGCGCCAGCAGTCAACCGTATCGGTGGGATCAGGGGGGAGGAAGGTTAGGGGAGGACTATGGCTACACCTTC. It is translated as CASSQPYRWDQGGGRLGEDYGYTF.

The J gene is TRBJ2-1, the V gene TRBV4-1; 7 bases map to TRBD1. The germline gives CDR1 MGHRA, CDR2 YSYEKL. This CDR3 has 15 amino acids. The V gene end was trimmed by 6 bases and the J gene end by 1 base; junction bases not matched to a gene: 6. CDR3 protein: CASRITGESYNEQFF. CDR3 coding DNA: TGCGCCAGCAGGATTACAGGGGAGTCCTACAATGAGCAGTTCTTC.

With respect to this clone: The germline gene is not matched at one end of the junction; a read error may be the cause. V gene TRBV7-7 combines with J gene TRBJ2-5, with 7 bases that match TRBD1. Looked up from germline, CDR1 is SSHAT and CDR2 is FNYEAQ (reference sequence). This CDR3 is 13 amino acids long. The CDR3 nucleotides read TGTGCTAGCAGCGGACAGGTCCTGGAGACCCAGTACTTC. Translated: CASSGQVLETQYF.

This chain connects TRBV6-5 to TRBJ1-2; 7 bases line up with TRBD1. Germline assignment: CDR1 MNHEY and CDR2 SVGAGI. Trimming at V came to 4 bases and at J to 4 bases, leaving 3 bases not matched to a gene. The CDR3 spans 13 residues. The CDR3 DNA follows: TGTGCCAGCAGTTCGGACAGGCCCTATGGCTACACCTTC. It encodes CASSSDRPYGYTF.

This chain uses TRBV19 with TRBJ1-2; TRBD1 is a possible D gene (6 bases). The germline V gene has CDR1 LNHDA and CDR2 SQIVND (reference sequence). There are 20 residues in the CDR3. The V and J ends lost 6 bases and 4 bases respectively, with 33 bases between them. Here the CDR3 reads CASSRSFLGQFPSLSYGYTF. In nucleotides, the CDR3 is TGTGCCAGTAGCCGATCATTCTTAGGACAGTTCCCCTCTTTATCCTATGGCTACACCTTC.

The chain carries TRBV10-3 and TRBJ1-2; no firm D call. The CDR3 is made up of 13 amino acids. Germline assignment: CDR1 ENHRY and CDR2 SYGVKD. Trimming removed 4 bases from V and 2 bases from J, with 8 bases in between. The CDR3 loop reads CAISGRANYGYTF. CDR3 DNA: TGTGCCATCAGTGGCCGGGCCAACTATGGCTACACCTTC.

V gene TRBV12-3 or TRBV12-4 combines with J gene TRBJ2-7, with D unresolved. This CDR3 contains 13 residues. The V and J ends lost 1 base and 6 bases respectively, with 10 bases between them. In DNA form, the CDR3 reads TGTGCCAGCAGTTTAGAAGGGTTGGTCGAGCAGTACTTC. This codes for CASSLEGLVEQYF.

The chain combines TRBV6-5 with TRBJ2-7; the D gene is possibly TRBD1 (6 bases). V lost 7 bases, J lost 1 base, and 17 bases lay in between. This CDR3 spans 15 amino acids. Looked up from germline, CDR1 is MNHEY and CDR2 is SVGAGI. The chain's CDR3 is CASTPTGLGSYEQYF. CDR3 nucleotides: TGTGCCAGCACACCTACAGGGTTAGGATCCTACGAGCAGTACTTC.

The J gene is TRBJ1-2, the V gene TRBV19; TRBD1 matches 9 bases. From germline, CDR1 is LNHDA and CDR2 SQIVND (reference sequence). V shed 3 bases, J shed 2 bases, and the junction held 13 bases outside the gene matches. The length of the CDR3 is 18 residues. CDR3 loop: CASSIGGAGQGFNYGYTF. DNA of the CDR3: TGTGCCAGTAGTATTGGGGGAGCTGGACAGGGGTTCAACTATGGCTACACCTTC.

The chain has TRBV27 and TRBJ1-2, with D perhaps matching TRBD1 (6 bases). The V end lost 7 bases, the J end lost 0 bases, and 15 bases lay between the germline ends. The CDR3 length is 15 residues. Germline CDR1 is MNHEY and CDR2 is SMNVEV (reference sequence). The CDR3 DNA reads TGTGCCAGCACCAAACTACAGGGAGCTAACTATGGCTACACCTTC. Protein sequence: CASTKLQGANYGYTF.

The chain carries TRBV30 and TRBJ1-2; D gene ambiguous. Germline CDR1 GTSNPN, CDR2 SVGIG (reference sequence). The CDR3 loop spans 14 amino acids. The V gene lost 3 bases and the J gene lost 2 bases, with 13 bases spanning the gap. The CDR3 sequence: CAWSPRPINYGYTF. The CDR3 DNA sequence: TGTGCCTGGAGCCCCCGACCAATCAACTATGGCTACACCTTC.

This clone occurred a few times. The chain couples TRBV4-1 to TRBJ1-6; 7 positions agree with TRBD1. The ends lost 4 bases at V and 7 bases at J; junction bases unmatched: 7. The CDR3 runs 15 residues. The germline gives CDR1 MGHRA, CDR2 YSYEKL. CDR3 sequence reads: CASSLTGTENSPLHF. CDR3 DNA sequence: TGCGCCAGCAGCCTTACCGGGACAGAAAATTCACCCCTCCACTTT.

The chain combines TRBV29-1 with TRBJ1-3, with D perhaps TRBD1 (5 bases). This CDR3 is built from 14 residues. V lost 3 bases and J lost 1, with 10 bases in between. Germline V gene data show CDR1 as SQVTM and CDR2 as ANQGSEA. The DNA for the CDR3 is TGCAGCGTTGATGATGGGGCATCTGGAAACACCATATATTTT. Translating gives CSVDDGASGNTIYF.

J is TRBJ2-7 and V is TRBV12-3 or TRBV12-4; tentatively, D is TRBD2 (7 bases). V was shortened by 3 bases and J by 6 bases, with 12 bases between the two germline ends. This CDR3 contains 13 residues. Here the CDR3 DNA reads TGTGCCAGCAGTTTCGGGGGGCTCAGCGAGCAGTACTTC. This encodes CASSFGGLSEQYF.

This rearrangement joins TRBV9 to TRBJ2-3, with 12 nucleotides matching TRBD2. V lost 0 bases and J lost 6; bases outside the gene matches: 8. The CDR3 loop spans 17 amino acids. Germline values: CDR1 SGDLS, CDR2 YYNGEE. Here the CDR3 DNA reads TGTGCCAGCAGCGTAGCCCTCCTAGCGGGGGGGCCCGATACGCAGTATTTT. Its translation: CASSVALLAGGPDTQYF.

The CDR3 nucleotides read TGTGCCAGCAGTAAATCAGGGGTCTACTATGGCTACACCTTC. The encoded protein is CASSKSGVYYGYTF. The chain has TRBV28 and TRBJ1-2; perhaps TRBD1 as D (6 bases). The CDR3 spans 14 residues. Germline V CDR1 and CDR2: MDHEN, SYDVKM. V lost 5 bases, J lost 3 bases, and 13 bases lay in between.

The CDR3 spells CAWSVGLSPTLEQYF. The CDR3 DNA sequence: TGTGCCTGGAGTGTAGGACTTTCCCCCACCCTCGAGCAGTACTTC. The V gene is TRBV30, the J gene TRBJ2-7, with D perhaps matching TRBD2 (5 bases). Deletions cut 0 bases from V and 6 bases from J, with 18 bases between. Looked up from germline, CDR1 is GTSNPN and CDR2 is SVGIG (reference sequence). CDR3 length: 15 residues. The whole variable domain, filled in from reference TRBV30 and TRBJ2-7, reads SQTIHQWPATLVQPVGSPLSLECTVEGTSNPNLYWYRQAAGRGLQLLFYSVGIGQISSEVPQNLSASRPQDRQFILSSKKLLLSDSGFYLCAWSVGLSPTLEQYFGPGTRLTVT.

CDR3 residues: CAISAGQGYEKLFF. The CDR3 DNA reads TGTGCCATCAGCGCCGGACAGGGTTATGAAAAACTGTTTTTT. The chain uses TRBV10-3 and TRBJ1-4, with TRBD1 matching over 8 bases. This CDR3 contains 14 residues. Germline CDR1 reads ENHRY; CDR2 reads SYGVKD. With V trimmed by 6 bases and J by 6 bases, 6 bases remained unmatched.